The 21 T cell receptor beta chains presented below share a single source sample, sequenced in a study of CD8+ T cells in alopecia areata (dated by TCRdb to the late 2010s). Sample time point, as interpreted from the label and publication: baseline before oral tofacitinib. Library generation was performed with the immunoSEQ multiplex PCR assay. RNA was extracted from all samples and reverse transcribed into cDNA as template for TCR sequencing. Sourced from immuneACCESS, this table was stored by TCRdb with only in-frame sequences that have V and J called. A share of the clones is absent; for the studies checked, an unresolved V gene accounts for under half, and the remainder has no known explanation. For this sample there are about 170,000 clones; around 64% appear just once. The biggest ten clones account for 9.5% to 12% of the sample. Sequenced here: CD8+ T cells sorted from blood, sampled at week 0. The receptors shown here come from a human donor with alopecia areata.

This sequence joins TRBV12-5 and TRBJ1-1; a weak D match, TRBD1 (5 bases). CDR1 and CDR2 from the germline V gene are LGHNT and FRNRAP. The ends were cut back, 6 bases at V and 6 bases at J, with 17 bases in the middle. This CDR3 is 14 amino acids long. In DNA, the CDR3 is TGTGCTAGTGGATCGGACTCCGGGGCCCCTGAAGCTTTCTTT. Translated: CASGSDSGAPEAFF.

The CDR3 spells CASSQLLEQYF. CDR3 nucleotides: TGTGCCAGCAGCCAACTGCTCGAGCAGTACTTC. The chain combines TRBV7-9 with TRBJ2-7; D unresolved. V was clipped by 5 bases and J by 6 bases, with 8 bases between them. CDR3 size: 11 residues. Germline V gives CDR1 SEHNR, CDR2 FQNEAQ (reference sequence).

Concerning this clone: This sample includes further DNA sequences coding for the same CDR3. The chain carries TRBV7-9 and TRBJ2-5; D gene ambiguous. This CDR3 contains 11 residues. The germline V gene has CDR1 SEHNR and CDR2 FQNEAQ (reference sequence). Trimming left V 5 bases short and J 5 bases short, with 6 bases between. The CDR3 coding sequence is TGTGCCAGCAGCCATAGGGAGACCCAGTACTTC. As protein: CASSHRETQYF.

The chain couples TRBV7-2 to TRBJ1-2; no clear D. CDR3 length: 16 residues. V was shortened by 5 bases and J by 4 bases, with 20 bases between the two germline ends. Germline loops: CDR1 SGHTA, CDR2 FQGNSA. As DNA, the CDR3 is TGTGCCAGCAGCCCCGATTCCCCTAGGAGAGGCTATGGCTACACCTTC. Translation: CASSPDSPRRGYGYTF.

This chain links TRBV5-1 with TRBJ2-7; 9 nucleotides align to TRBD1. V lost 1 base to trimming and J lost 6 bases; unmatched junction nucleotides: 8. The V gene's germline CDR1 is SGHRS and CDR2 YFSETQ. The CDR3 length is 15 residues. The CDR3 DNA is TGCGCCAGCAGCTTGAGGACAGGGGCTACCTCCGAGCAGTACTTC. This translates into CASSLRTGATSEQYF.

The rearrangement links TRBV29-1 to TRBJ2-3; 10 bases are a match to TRBD2. The CDR3 totals 16 residues. The V and J ends lost 2 bases and 1 base, in that order; junction bases with no gene match: 6. In germline, CDR1 is SQVTM, CDR2 ANQGSEA. The chain's CDR3 is CSVELPGTSGTDTQYF. CDR3 DNA sequence: TGCAGCGTTGAATTGCCCGGGACTAGCGGCACAGATACGCAGTATTTT.

CDR3 coding DNA: TGTGCCAGCAGCCAAGACAGGGGGAACACCGGGGAGCTGTTTTTT. It specifies CASSQDRGNTGELFF. The chain has TRBV14 and TRBJ2-2; TRBD1 is a possible D gene (6 bases). The CDR3 runs to 15 residues. Germline-derived CDR1 and CDR2 are SGHDN and FVKESK. V shed 0 bases and J shed 1 base, with 6 bases lying between them.

The rearrangement links TRBV7-9 to TRBJ2-7, with a possible D match to TRBD2 (5 bases). The germline gives CDR1 SEHNR, CDR2 FQNEAQ (reference sequence). Trimming removed 7 bases from V and 2 bases from J, with 12 bases in between. The CDR3 is made up of 13 amino acids. This CDR3 is CASNFGETYEQYF. Written as DNA, the CDR3 is TGTGCCAGCAACTTCGGGGAGACCTACGAGCAGTACTTC.

This chain connects TRBV6-5 to TRBJ2-7; 7 bases are a match to TRBD1. Germline V lookup: CDR1 MNHEY, CDR2 SVGAGI. The CDR3 consists of 12 residues. The V gene end was trimmed by 4 bases and the J gene end by 5 bases; junction bases not matched to a gene: 2. CDR3: CASSSTGNEQYF. CDR3 coding DNA: TGTGCCAGCAGTTCGACAGGGAACGAGCAGTACTTC.

This clone was seen at least ten times. This chain connects TRBV6-6 to TRBJ2-5; tentative D call: TRBD1 (5 bases). Between the trimmed V and J ends, which lost 5 bases and 2 bases, there was a span of 15 bases. CDR1 and CDR2 (germline): MNHNY, SVGAGI (reference sequence). The CDR3 consists of 15 residues. The CDR3 DNA follows: TGTGCCAGCAGTCAGGGTTTTACTTATCAAGAGACCCAGTACTTC. This codes for CASSQGFTYQETQYF.

The chain combines TRBV18 with TRBJ2-2, with 7 bases identical to TRBD1. Germline V gene lookup returns CDR1 KGHSH and CDR2 LQKENI. This CDR3 is built from 15 residues. Germline trimming cut 5 bases from V and 3 bases from J; bases unmatched to any gene: 6. The CDR3 is CASSAGQAYTGELFF. The CDR3 DNA is TGTGCCAGCTCAGCTGGACAGGCCTACACCGGGGAGCTGTTTTTT.

The chain is built from TRBV9 and TRBJ1-1; D not certain. Deletions cut 0 bases from V and 4 bases from J, with 10 bases between. The CDR3 runs 14 residues. CDR1 and CDR2 (germline): SGDLS, YYNGEE. This chain's CDR3 is CASSVVSPATEAFF. CDR3 nucleotide sequence: TGTGCCAGCAGCGTAGTATCCCCCGCCACTGAAGCTTTCTTT.

This chain connects TRBV18 to TRBJ2-7; possible D gene TRBD2, 6 bases. Germline V lookup: CDR1 KGHSH, CDR2 LQKENI. This CDR3 is built from 14 residues. Trimming stripped 0 bases from V and 2 bases from J, with 8 bases between. In DNA, the CDR3 is TGTGCCAGCTCACCACCGGGGACTGCCTACGAGCAGTACTTC. It codes for CASSPPGTAYEQYF. Complete variable domain (other parts from reference TRBV18 and TRBJ2-7): NAGVMQNPRHLVRRRGQEARLRCSPMKGHSHVYWYRQLPEEGLKFMVYLQKENIIDESGMPKERFSAEFPKEGPSILRIQQVVRGDSAAYFCASSPPGTAYEQYFGPGTRLTVT.

The chain couples TRBV2 to TRBJ1-1; no firm D call. V lost 9 bases, J lost 0 bases, and 11 bases lay in between. Germline V gene sequence: CDR1 SNHLY, CDR2 FYNNEI. The length of the CDR3 is 13 residues. DNA for the CDR3: TGTGCCAGGACGACAACTATGAACACTGAAGCTTTCTTT. This codes for CARTTTMNTEAFF. Supplemented by reference TRBV2 and TRBJ1-1, the full variable domain reads EPEVTQTPSHQVTQMGQEVILRCVPISNHLYFYWYRQILGQKVEFLVSFYNNEISEKSEIFDDQFSVERPDGSNFTLKIRSTKLEDSAMYFCARTTTMNTEAFFGQGTRLTVV.

CDR3 nucleotides: TGCAGCGTTGATTTAAGGGGCGAGGGGATGAACACTGAAGCTTTCTTT. It encodes CSVDLRGEGMNTEAFF. This chain uses TRBV29-1 with TRBJ1-1, with a tentative D call TRBD1 (5 bases). This CDR3 region has 16 residues. Per the germline V gene, CDR1 is SQVTM and CDR2 is ANQGSEA. The V end lost 3 bases, the J end lost 0 bases, and 17 bases lay between the germline ends. Full variable domain (remainder filled in from reference TRBV29-1 and TRBJ1-1): SAVISQKPSRDICQRGTSLTIQCQVDSQVTMMFWYRQQPGQSLTLIATANQGSEATYESGFVIDKFPISRPNLTFSTLTVSNMSPEDSSIYLCSVDLRGEGMNTEAFFGQGTRLTVV.

This clone was counted between two and nine times. The CDR3 DNA is TGTGCCAGCAGCTTTCCGCGGGACGCCACCCGATCCTACAATGAGCAGTTCTTC. Translating it yields CASSFPRDATRSYNEQFF. This chain links TRBV7-2 with TRBJ2-1, with D perhaps matching TRBD2 (6 bases). Germline CDR1 reads SGHTA; CDR2 reads FQGNSA. V lost 3 bases to trimming and J lost 1 base, with 19 bases between them. The CDR3 runs 18 residues.

The V gene is TRBV7-9, the J gene TRBJ1-6, with 7 bases fitting TRBD1. Germline loops: CDR1 SEHNR, CDR2 FQNEAQ (reference sequence). J was trimmed by 9 bases and V by 0 bases; bases with no gene match: 5. This CDR3 contains 15 residues. This CDR3 is CASSLAQGGGSPLHF. The CDR3 DNA reads as TGTGCCAGCAGCTTAGCCCAGGGGGGAGGTTCACCCCTCCACTTT.

J is TRBJ2-2 and V is TRBV6-5; D is perhaps TRBD2 (6 bases). From germline, CDR1 is MNHEY and CDR2 SVGAGI. With 2 bases removed from V and 8 bases from J, the gap between germline ends came to 9 bases. This CDR3 contains 13 residues. The CDR3 here is CASSYAAGGELFF. The CDR3 nucleotides are TGTGCCAGCAGTTACGCCGCGGGGGGGGAGCTGTTTTTT.

The chain is built from TRBV6-5 and TRBJ2-3, with D maybe TRBD1 (5 bases). V dropped 2 bases and J dropped 1 base, with 7 bases sitting between them. Germline lookup yields CDR1 MNHEY and CDR2 SVGAGI. CDR3 length: 14 amino acids. This CDR3 is CASSYLGRTDTQYF. CDR3 nucleotide sequence: TGTGCCAGCAGTTACCTGGGGCGCACAGATACGCAGTATTTT.

V is TRBV30 and J is TRBJ2-1; D gene uncertain. This CDR3 comprises 9 residues. Per the germline V gene, CDR1 is GTSNPN and CDR2 is SVGIG (reference sequence). Deletions cut 5 bases from V and 7 bases from J, with 3 bases between. The DNA of the CDR3 is TGTGCCTGGGGAAATGAGCAGTTCTTC. Translation: CAWGNEQFF.

This clone showed up just a few times. The chain links TRBV30 to TRBJ2-7, with D perhaps TRBD1 (6 bases). Germline CDR1 reads GTSNPN; CDR2 reads SVGIG (reference sequence). V was shortened by 0 bases and J by 5 bases, with 11 bases between the two germline ends. The CDR3 spans 13 residues. As DNA, the CDR3 is TGTGCCTGGAGTGTCAGGGGAACGCACGAGCAGTACTTC. It specifies CAWSVRGTHEQYF.